Presented here are 18 T cell receptor beta chains from one specimen sequenced in a study of cytomegalovirus exposure and HLA in healthy donors. The PCR was carried out with 60 Vbeta primers and 13 Jbeta primers. Profiled with immunoSEQ multiplex PCR; TCRdb holds only in-frame clones, not every one. The sample lists about 150,000 clones, 75% occurring once. Sequenced input: PBMCs. The receptors shown here come from a man aged 18 to 29 in good health and CMV-seronegative.

V and J are TRBV5-4 and TRBJ2-5; perhaps TRBD1 as D (5 bases). The V gene lost 4 bases and the J gene lost 5 bases, with 9 bases spanning the gap. The CDR3 extends over 12 amino acids. Per the germline V gene, CDR1 is SGHNT and CDR2 is YYREEE (reference sequence). In DNA form, the CDR3 reads TGTGCCAGCAGCCCCGCAGGGGAGACCCAGTACTTC. Protein: CASSPAGETQYF. Based on the CDR3 plus reference TRBV5-4 and TRBJ2-5, the full variable domain is ETGVTQSPTHLIKTRGQQVTLRCSSQSGHNTVSWYQQALGQGPQFIFQYYREEENGRGNFPPRFSGLQFPNYSSELNVNALELDDSALYLCASSPAGETQYFGPGTRLLVL.

V usage is TRBV19 and J usage is TRBJ1-5; the D is unclear. V was clipped by 1 base and J by 5 bases, with 6 bases between them. The CDR3 sequence is 13 residues long. Germline values: CDR1 LNHDA, CDR2 SQIVND (reference sequence). The CDR3 nucleotides read TGTGCCAGTAGTATAGGGGCAGATCAGCCCCAGCATTTT. Its protein product is CASSIGADQPQHF. The full variable domain, rest sourced from reference TRBV19 and TRBJ1-5, is DGGITQSPKYLFRKEGQNVTLSCEQNLNHDAMYWYRQDPGQGLRLIYYSQIVNDFQKGDIAEGYSVSREKKESFPLTVTSAQKNPTAFYLCASSIGADQPQHFGDGTRLSIL.

The chain joins TRBV4-1 to TRBJ2-1, with no clear D. Between the trimmed V and J ends, which lost 4 bases and 8 bases, there was a span of 18 bases. Per germline, CDR1 MGHRA and CDR2 YSYEKL. The CDR3 is made up of 15 amino acids. DNA for the CDR3: TGCGCCAGCAGCCTGACCTTAACAGCTAAGGATGAGCAGTTCTTC. Protein: CASSLTLTAKDEQFF.

CDR3: CASSYRFSGSYEQYF. CDR3 DNA sequence: TGTGCCAGCAGTTATCGGTTTAGCGGCTCCTACGAGCAGTACTTC. The chain employs TRBV6-6 and TRBJ2-7; a weak D match, TRBD2 (6 bases). This CDR3 spans 15 amino acids. Trimming took off 3 bases at V and 0 bases at J, with 12 bases between the two ends. The germline gives CDR1 MNHNY, CDR2 SVGAGI (reference sequence).

The gene calls are TRBV10-1 and TRBJ2-5, with 8 bases lining up with TRBD1. Germline V gene sequence: CDR1 WNHNN, CDR2 SYGVQD (reference sequence). The CDR3 sequence is 15 residues long. The ends lost 0 bases at V and 7 bases at J; junction bases unmatched: 7. The CDR3 nucleotides read TGCGCCAGCAGTGAGTCCAGGGGGCAATATGGGACCCAGTACTTC. It translates to CASSESRGQYGTQYF.

The rearrangement uses TRBV2 and TRBJ2-3; the match to TRBD2 covers 8 bases. J lost 4 bases, V lost 2 bases, and 17 bases had no gene match. CDR3 length: 19 amino acids. Germline V gene lookup returns CDR1 SNHLY and CDR2 FYNNEI. The CDR3 here is CASSEWGLIVAGGPDTQYF. The CDR3, as DNA: TGTGCCAGCAGTGAATGGGGGCTGATTGTCGCGGGAGGACCAGATACGCAGTATTTT.

The V call is TRBV5-6, the J call TRBJ2-5, with 7 positions matching TRBD2. This CDR3 is built from 16 residues. CDR1 SGHDT and CDR2 YYEEEE come from the germline V gene. Unmatched junction bases numbered 10, after V lost 0 bases and J lost 5 bases. The CDR3 sequence is CASSLGGGGPGETQYF. CDR3 DNA sequence: TGTGCCAGCAGCTTGGGGGGGGGAGGGCCTGGTGAGACCCAGTACTTC.

The chain uses TRBV4-3 and TRBJ2-1, with a weak D call TRBD2 (7 bases). V shed 1 base and J shed 10 bases, with 14 bases lying between them. Germline V gene sequence: CDR1 LGHNA, CDR2 YSLEER. The CDR3 is 14 residues long. The CDR3, as DNA: TGCGCCAGCAGCCAAGGGGGGCGGGGGAGGGAGCAGTTCTTC. This encodes CASSQGGRGREQFF.

The rearrangement joins TRBV1 to TRBJ2-2; the table calls TRBD2, which could not be checked here. TRBV1 is assigned pseudogene status. The CDR3 has 15 amino acids. The CDR3 DNA follows: TGCACCAGCAGCCAAGATGATAGCGGCACCGGGGAGCTGTTTTTT. It yields the protein CTSSQDDSGTGELFF.

The chain is built from TRBV6-5 and TRBJ2-2, with TRBD2 identical over 9 bases. Germline V lookup: CDR1 MNHEY, CDR2 SVGAGI. Unmatched junction bases numbered 5, after V lost 7 bases and J lost 2 bases. The CDR3 is 15 amino acids. CDR3 coding DNA: TGTGCCAGCACCTCTAGCGGGATTAACACCGGGGAGCTGTTTTTT. It translates to CASTSSGINTGELFF.

DNA for the CDR3: TGTGCCAGCAGCTCCACAGCGGGAAACCCCACAGATACGCAGTATTTT. It is translated as CASSSTAGNPTDTQYF. V gene TRBV7-9 combines with J gene TRBJ2-3; 7 bases line up with TRBD2. V lost 4 bases to trimming and J lost 2 bases; unmatched junction nucleotides: 9. Germline-derived CDR1 and CDR2 are SEHNR and FQNEAQ (reference sequence). The CDR3 has 16 amino acids.

The table lists this clone with a few counts. V and J are TRBV5-4 and TRBJ1-4; 8 bases are a match to TRBD1. The trim removed 4 bases at V and 3 bases at J, leaving 5 bases unmatched. Germline V gives CDR1 SGHNT, CDR2 YYREEE (reference sequence). This CDR3 region has 15 residues. The CDR3 spells CASSDQQGANEKLFF. DNA for the CDR3: TGTGCCAGCAGCGACCAACAGGGGGCTAATGAAAAACTGTTTTTT.

For the CDR3, the DNA is TGTGCCAGCAGCGGGGAACGGGACAGGGACAACTATGGCTACACCTTC. Translated: CASSGERDRDNYGYTF. V usage is TRBV7-9 and J usage is TRBJ1-2; TRBD1 matches 9 bases. Germline V CDR1 and CDR2: SEHNR, FQNEAQ (reference sequence). V gave up 5 bases and J gave up 2 bases; unmatched junction bases: 9. The CDR3 covers 16 residues.

The V call is TRBV5-1, the J call TRBJ2-7; the D gene is possibly TRBD1 (6 bases). Germline V gives CDR1 SGHRS, CDR2 YFSETQ. There are 14 residues in the CDR3. The V gene lost 7 bases and the J gene lost 2 bases, with 16 bases spanning the gap. The CDR3 nucleotides read TGCGCCAGCGGGAGAGGGGGAGAGACCTACGAGCAGTACTTC. As protein: CASGRGGETYEQYF.

For the CDR3, the DNA is TGTGCCAGCTGCGTAGGGGGCTCCCCGGGAGATACGCAGTATTTT. Protein product: CASCVGGSPGDTQYF. This chain connects TRBV27 to TRBJ2-3; TRBD1 matches at 7 bases. The ends lost 8 bases at V and 5 bases at J; junction bases unmatched: 13. CDR3 length: 15 residues. Germline V gives CDR1 MNHEY, CDR2 SMNVEV (reference sequence).

The genes are TRBV9 and TRBJ2-5; no definite D call. The CDR3 is made up of 15 amino acids. Germline V lookup: CDR1 SGDLS, CDR2 YYNGEE. The V end lost 0 bases, the J end lost 2 bases, and 11 bases lay between the germline ends. The CDR3 spells CASSVGVQSQETQYF. The CDR3 coding sequence is TGTGCCAGCAGCGTAGGAGTACAGTCACAAGAGACCCAGTACTTC.

This chain connects TRBV7-6 to TRBJ2-5; D call uncertain. The DNA end is more similar to TRBJ2-7, so the J call may be wrong. Germline V lookup: CDR1 SGHVS, CDR2 FNYEAQ. This CDR3 region has 16 residues. The CDR3 is CASSLVHPPSPYEQYF. The DNA for the CDR3 is TGTGCCAGCAGCTTAGTTCACCCACCTTCACCCTACGAGCAGTACTTC.

V usage is TRBV27 and J usage is TRBJ2-7; perhaps TRBD2 as D (6 bases). Germline V CDR1 and CDR2: MNHEY, SMNVEV (reference sequence). The CDR3 has 16 amino acids. The V and J ends lost 0 bases and 3 bases respectively, with 15 bases between them. Here the CDR3 DNA reads TGTGCCAGCAGTTTATCGGCGAGGGAGGACTTCTACGAGCAGTACTTC. It yields the protein CASSLSAREDFYEQYF.